In its sample, the clone carrying this T cell receptor (beta chain) was seen many times. cDNA molecules, individually, were tagged with unique molecular identifiers. TCRdb reprocessed the 5' RACE reads with MiXCR, giving one entry per CDR3 protein. The sample yields around 76,000 distinct CDR3 sequences, approximately 15% seen once. The data derive from a study of early T cells in non-severe SARS-CoV-2 infection. With 4 bases removed from V and 2 bases from J, the gap between germline ends came to 9 bases. The CDR3 runs 13 residues. Per germline, CDR1 SEHNR and CDR2 FQNEAQ (reference sequence). This rearrangement joins TRBV7-9 to TRBJ2-7, with a weak D call TRBD2 (6 bases). The sample consisted of whole blood, taken at baseline. The TCR comes from an adult who was a healthcare worker with PCR-confirmed SARS-CoV-2 infection or an uninfected control (not recorded which). DNA of the CDR3: TGTGCCAGCAGCTCCGGGAGAGCCTACGAGCAGTACTTC. Translated: CASSSGRAYEQYF.